This TCR beta chain was identified in a study of T cells in Graves' hyperthyroidism and ophthalmopathy. Findings and caveats of the study: Through a model of 13 V-J features, ophthalmopathy was separated from stable hyperthyroidism.

Newly diagnosed hyperthyroidism, duration under 2 months, in patients aged 18 to 65. This clonotype was recorded many times. Its antigen is not identified. Germline lookup yields CDR1 MNHNS and CDR2 SASEGT. This CDR3 has 14 amino acids. The V segment lost 5 bases and the J segment 3 bases; nucleotides outside the gene matches: 5. From RNA transcripts, TCR beta CDR3 regions were amplified. TCR CDR3 underwent first-round RT-PCR with the HTBI primer set. TCRdb called the multiplex PCR reads again in MiXCR, with one record for every CDR3 protein. The sample lists roughly 420,000 distinct CDR3 sequences, roughly 13% seen once, with about 4.9% in the top ten.

Sequenced: blood. V usage is TRBV6-1 and J usage is TRBJ2-7, with 9 bases identical to TRBD1. The sequence came from a woman aged 18-29 years with Graves' hyperthyroidism. The CDR3: CASSTGTGNYEQYF. CDR3 nucleotides: TGTGCCAGCAGTACCGGGACAGGGAACTACGAGCAGTACTTC.